Shown below are 19 T cell receptor beta chains from a single sample sequenced in a study of T cell repertoires in cytomegalovirus infection. A single record per CDR3 protein comes from TCRdb applying MiXCR to the reads. The sample records about 890,000 distinct CDR3 sequences, roughly 30% being singletons. These TCRs' antigens remain unknown. The input for sequencing was cultured CD8+ T cells from PBMCs, taken from culture after CMV antigen stimulation. The source is a human donor in good health (CMV status not recorded). Some clones in this sample may be carry-over from other donors' samples.

This clonotype was detected ten times or more. The chain is built from TRBV7-9 and TRBJ1-5; 8 bases agree with TRBD1. Germline V gene lookup returns CDR1 SEHNR and CDR2 FQNEAQ (reference sequence). The length of the CDR3 is 14 residues. V lost 5 bases to trimming and J lost 2 bases; unmatched junction nucleotides: 2. The CDR3: CASSRQGRNQPQHF. The CDR3 DNA reads TGTGCCAGCAGCCGACAGGGGCGCAATCAGCCCCAGCATTTT.

The sample holds a few counts of this clonotype. The V gene is TRBV4-3, the J gene TRBJ2-3, with 8 bases identical to TRBD2. The trim removed 4 bases at V and 3 bases at J, leaving 15 bases unmatched. The V gene's germline CDR1 is LGHNA and CDR2 YSLEER. The CDR3 covers 18 residues. Here the CDR3 reads CASSLSWRAGGLTDTQYF. For the CDR3, the DNA is TGCGCCAGCAGCCTATCCTGGAGGGCGGGGGGTTTGACAGATACGCAGTATTTT.

This clonotype was found a few times. V is TRBV6-6 and J is TRBJ2-7; D not certain. Trimming took off 10 bases at V and 5 bases at J, with 18 bases between the two ends. The germline V gene has CDR1 MNHNY and CDR2 SVGAGI (reference sequence). The CDR3 contains 13 residues. This CDR3 is CATRTVRSDEQYF. In DNA form, the CDR3 reads TGTGCCACTCGGACGGTTAGATCGGACGAGCAGTACTTC.

This rearrangement joins TRBV20-1 to TRBJ1-1, with D unclear. Germline V lookup: CDR1 DFQATT, CDR2 SNEGSKA (reference sequence). The CDR3 runs to 20 residues. V lost 0 bases and J lost 0, with 26 bases in between. The DNA of the CDR3 is TGCAGTGCTAGAGATGAAATTGCTGGACCGACGACGTCCATGAACACTGAAGCTTTCTTT. Encoded protein: CSARDEIAGPTTSMNTEAFF.

In this sample, this clonotype turned up a few times. The chain has TRBV7-9 and TRBJ2-7, with 10 bases fitting TRBD2. Germline V gene lookup returns CDR1 SEHNR and CDR2 FQNEAQ (reference sequence). Losses at the gene ends were 5 bases for V and 0 bases for J; bases not matched to a gene: 7. This CDR3 is 16 amino acids long. CDR3 coding DNA: TGTGCCAGCAGCGGACCCGGGACTAGCGACTCCTACGAGCAGTACTTC. This sequence encodes CASSGPGTSDSYEQYF.

This chain connects TRBV6-6 to TRBJ1-5, with 8 bases lining up with TRBD1. Germline V gene sequence: CDR1 MNHNY, CDR2 SVGAGI (reference sequence). Losses at the gene ends were 5 bases for V and 2 bases for J; bases not matched to a gene: 2. This CDR3 has 14 residues. CDR3 bases: TGTGCCAGCAGTAAGGACAGGGGCAATCAGCCCCAGCATTTT. This codes for CASSKDRGNQPQHF.

This sequence joins TRBV12-3 or TRBV12-4 and TRBJ1-5; 7 bases fit TRBD1. The CDR3 has 16 residues. Trimming removed 6 bases from V and 5 bases from J; junction bases left unmatched: 13. CDR3 loop: CASSYRVQGTYQPQHF. The CDR3 bases are TGTGCCAGCAGCTACAGGGTACAGGGGACGTATCAGCCCCAGCATTTT.

There are a few counts of this clonotype. The chain is built from TRBV6-1 and TRBJ2-2; unclear D gene. V was clipped by 3 bases and J by 6 bases, with 5 bases between them. This CDR3 comprises 12 residues. Per the germline V gene, CDR1 is MNHNS and CDR2 is SASEGT. The CDR3 loop reads CASSDYPGELFF. The CDR3 DNA reads TGTGCCAGCAGTGACTACCCCGGGGAGCTGTTTTTT.

The rearrangement links TRBV4-2 to TRBJ2-7, with a possible D match to TRBD2 (7 bases). V shed 0 bases and J shed 6 bases, with 18 bases lying between them. The CDR3 covers 16 residues. CDR1 and CDR2 from the germline V gene are LGHNA and YNFKEQ. The CDR3, as DNA: TGTGCCAGCAGCCAAGATATGATGGGGGGGCCTCTCGAGCAGTACTTC. Translation gives CASSQDMMGGPLEQYF.

The rearrangement uses TRBV9 and TRBJ2-3, with D perhaps matching TRBD1 or TRBD2 (5 bases each). V was shortened by 3 bases and J by 1 base, with 15 bases between the two germline ends. Per the germline V gene, CDR1 is SGDLS and CDR2 is YYNGEE. The CDR3 runs to 16 residues. In nucleotides, the CDR3 is TGTGCCAGCAGCGAGGGGTGGATGGGGGGCACAGATACGCAGTATTTT. It translates to CASSEGWMGGTDTQYF.

This clonotype was counted a few times. V and J are TRBV19 and TRBJ2-1; 10 nucleotides align to TRBD1. With 5 bases clipped from V and 3 bases from J, the junction kept 10 bases outside the gene matches. The CDR3 spans 17 residues. Germline CDR1 LNHDA, CDR2 SQIVND (reference sequence). CDR3 DNA sequence: TGTGCCAGTAGTTCGTCCCGGGACAGGGGCCTCTACAATGAGCAGTTCTTC. Its protein product is CASSSSRDRGLYNEQFF.

This chain uses TRBV20-1 with TRBJ2-1; TRBD2 aligns across 10 bases. V trimming: 0 bases; J trimming: 4 bases; junction bases outside the gene matches: 3. The germline gives CDR1 DFQATT, CDR2 SNEGSKA (reference sequence). This CDR3 has 15 amino acids. The CDR3 nucleotides read TGCAGTGCTAGAGAACTAGCGGGGACTTACAATGAGCAGTTCTTC. This gives the protein CSARELAGTYNEQFF.

The chain joins TRBV7-9 to TRBJ2-5; D not resolved. The germline gives CDR1 SEHNR, CDR2 FQNEAQ (reference sequence). Trimming pared 6 bases from V and 3 bases from J, leaving 17 bases between. The CDR3 runs 15 residues. In DNA form, the CDR3 reads TGTGCCAGCAGGGATCTGGACGGAGAAGAAGAGACCCAGTACTTC. As protein: CASRDLDGEEETQYF.

This clonotype has a handful of counts. The rearrangement joins TRBV28 to TRBJ2-5; tentatively, D is TRBD1 (7 bases). Germline lookup yields CDR1 MDHEN and CDR2 SYDVKM. This CDR3 is 16 amino acids long. The ends were cut back, 3 bases at V and 4 bases at J, with 18 bases in the middle. The CDR3 DNA reads TGTGCCAGCAGTTTCCGCCACAGGGGACTCGGAGAGACCCAGTACTTC. Protein product: CASSFRHRGLGETQYF. Together with reference TRBV28 and TRBJ2-5, the CDR3 gives the full variable domain: DVKVTQSSRYLVKRTGEKVFLECVQDMDHENMFWYRQDPGLGLRLIYFSYDVKMKEKGDIPEGYSVSREKKERFSLILESASTNQTSMYLCASSFRHRGLGETQYFGPGTRLLVL.

The table lists this clonotype with a few counts. The rearrangement joins TRBV10-3 to TRBJ1-6; D is perhaps TRBD1 (5 bases). Germline V gene data show CDR1 as ENHRY and CDR2 as SYGVKD. Trimming left V 8 bases short and J 7 bases short, with 15 bases between. The CDR3 sequence is 14 residues long. This chain's CDR3 is CAISGGGKNSPLHF. DNA of the CDR3: TGTGCCATCTCGGGTGGGGGGAAAAATTCACCCCTCCACTTT.

This sequence joins TRBV6-5 and TRBJ1-4; a weak D match, TRBD1 (6 bases). CDR3 length: 14 amino acids. Germline-derived CDR1 and CDR2 are MNHEY and SVGAGI. Trimming removed 8 bases at V and 7 bases at J, with 17 bases between. CDR3 sequence reads: CASAPPGAFEKLFF. DNA of the CDR3: TGTGCCAGCGCCCCCCCAGGGGCATTTGAAAAACTGTTTTTT.

This clonotype came up many times. The chain links TRBV7-8 to TRBJ2-1; tentatively, D is TRBD1 (5 bases). Trimming removed 3 bases from V and 3 bases from J, with 12 bases in between. Per the germline V gene, CDR1 is SGHVS and CDR2 is FQNEAQ. The CDR3 contains 15 residues. The CDR3 DNA reads as TGTGCCAGCAGCTTTCCAGGGTGGAACTACAATGAGCAGTTCTTC. It encodes CASSFPGWNYNEQFF.

In nucleotides, the CDR3 is TGTGCCAGCAGCTTATACCGGCGACCCTTGGATACGCAGTATTTT. Amino acids: CASSLYRRPLDTQYF. The gene calls are TRBV5-4 and TRBJ2-3; no clear D. Looked up from germline, CDR1 is SGHNT and CDR2 is YYREEE (reference sequence). The length of the CDR3 is 15 residues. Trimming took 2 bases from V and 6 from J, leaving 16 bases between them.

The chain has TRBV29-1 and TRBJ2-2; 7 bases agree with TRBD1. Germline CDR1 and CDR2: SQVTM and ANQGSEA. The CDR3 totals 16 residues. With V trimmed by 7 bases and J by 0 bases, 11 bases remained unmatched. The CDR3, as DNA: TGCAGCGCCGTGCCGGGACAGATTTCGAACACCGGGGAGCTGTTTTTT. It translates to CSAVPGQISNTGELFF.